The present entry profiles one T cell receptor beta chain with its context. These data originate in a study of shared clonotypes between healthy human individuals. The assay was immunoSEQ multiplex PCR, and TCRdb's table has in-frame clones only and misses some. The profile shows about 300,000 clones, around 72% of them singletons. The CDR3 runs 11 residues. This receptor was identified in a man aged 25 to 40 in good health. The material sequenced was memory CD4+ T cells sorted from blood. The subset was: CD45RA-negative fraction. V is TRBV21-1 and J is TRBJ2-7. TRBV21-1 is a pseudogene locus. The CDR3 DNA sequence: TGTGCCAGCAGCAAAGCATACGAGCAGTACTTC. As protein: CASSKAYEQYF.